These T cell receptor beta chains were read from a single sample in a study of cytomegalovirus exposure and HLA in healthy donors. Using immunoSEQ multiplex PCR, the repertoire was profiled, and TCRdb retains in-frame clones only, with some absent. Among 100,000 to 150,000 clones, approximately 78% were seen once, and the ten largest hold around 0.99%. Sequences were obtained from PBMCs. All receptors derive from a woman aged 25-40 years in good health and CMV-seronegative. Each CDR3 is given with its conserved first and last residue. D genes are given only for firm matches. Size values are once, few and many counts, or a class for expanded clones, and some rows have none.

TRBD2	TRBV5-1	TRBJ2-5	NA	TGCGCCAGCAGCTTGAGCGGGAGTGAGACCCAGTACTTC	CASSLSGSETQYF
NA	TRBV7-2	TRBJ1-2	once	TGTGCCAGCAGTCTCTTAGGAGGGATTTCCCTCTATGGCTACACCTTC	CASSLLGGISLYGYTF
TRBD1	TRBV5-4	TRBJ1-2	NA	TGTGCCAGCAGCTTCCAACAGGGGATCTATGGCTACACCTTC	CASSFQQGIYGYTF
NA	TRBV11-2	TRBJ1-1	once	TGTGCCAGCAGTTACCGGGTGGGGGGGAGCTCTGAAGCTTTCTTT	CASSYRVGGSSEAFF
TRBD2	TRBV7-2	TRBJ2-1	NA	TGTGCCAGCAGCTTAGAATCTTGGGCAGCGGGAGGGCCCATCTATGAGCAGTTCTTC	CASSLESWAAGGPIYEQFF
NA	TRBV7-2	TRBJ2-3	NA	TGTGCCAGCAATATCTGGTCTAGCAGGACGGATACGCAGTATTTT	CASNIWSSRTDTQYF
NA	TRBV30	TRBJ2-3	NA	TGTGCCTGGAGTGTAGGGGCAACGCAGTATTTT	CAWSVGATQYF
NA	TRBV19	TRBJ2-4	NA	TGTGCCAGTAGTCTTACTAGTAACGGTTACATTCAGTACTTC	CASSLTSNGYIQYF
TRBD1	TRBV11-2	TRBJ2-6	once	TGTGCCAGCTCCGGACAGGTTGGGGCCAACGTCCTGACTTTC	CASSGQVGANVLTF
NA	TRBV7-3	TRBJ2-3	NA	TGTGCCAGCAGCCCTACTAGGAACACAGATACGCAGTATTTT	CASSPTRNTDTQYF
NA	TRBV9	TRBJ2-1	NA	TGTGCCAGCAGCATTACCGGACTCTCCTACAATGAGCAGTTCTTC	CASSITGLSYNEQFF
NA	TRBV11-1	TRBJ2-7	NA	TGTGCCAGCAGCCCCAACGTAGAGGGCCGTCGATACGAGCAGTACTTC	CASSPNVEGRRYEQYF
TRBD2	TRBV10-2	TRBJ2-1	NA	TGCGCCAGCAGTGTCCTAGCGGGAGGGTACGAGCAGTTCTTC	CASSVLAGGYEQFF
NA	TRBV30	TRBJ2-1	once	TGTGCCTGGACAGGTGCCAATGAGCAGTTCTTC	CAWTGANEQFF
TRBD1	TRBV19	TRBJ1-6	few	TGTGCCAGTAGTGTAAATACAGGGGACGGGAGTTCACCCCTCCACTTT	CASSVNTGDGSSPLHF
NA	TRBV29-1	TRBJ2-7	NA	TGCAGTTTTTTCAAGCAGAAGGCGGCATACGAGCAGTACTTC	CSFFKQKAAYEQYF
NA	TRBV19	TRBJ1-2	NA	TGTGCCAGTACCACTACACAAAACTATGGCTACACCTTC	CASTTTQNYGYTF
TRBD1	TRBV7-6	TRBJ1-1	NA	TGTGCCACCTCGGACAGGTTGGGGAACACTGAAGCTTTCTTT	CATSDRLGNTEAFF
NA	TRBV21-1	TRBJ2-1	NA	TGTGCCAGCAGCAAAGCAGCGGGAGGGGGATACAATGAGCAGTTCTTC	CASSKAAGGGYNEQFF
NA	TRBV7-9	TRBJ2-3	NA	TGTGCCAGCAGCTTACCTAGCACAGATACGCAGTATTTT	CASSLPSTDTQYF
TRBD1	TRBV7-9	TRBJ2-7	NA	TGTGCCAGCAGCTTAGCTTCGACAGGGAGCGAGCAGTACTTC	CASSLASTGSEQYF
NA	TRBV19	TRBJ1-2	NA	TGTGCCAGTAGCTTATCCCCCTATACTAACTATGGCTACACCTTC	CASSLSPYTNYGYTF
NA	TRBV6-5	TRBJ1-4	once	TGTGCCAGCAGTTACTCAACAGGCACTAATGAAAAACTGTTTTTT	CASSYSTGTNEKLFF